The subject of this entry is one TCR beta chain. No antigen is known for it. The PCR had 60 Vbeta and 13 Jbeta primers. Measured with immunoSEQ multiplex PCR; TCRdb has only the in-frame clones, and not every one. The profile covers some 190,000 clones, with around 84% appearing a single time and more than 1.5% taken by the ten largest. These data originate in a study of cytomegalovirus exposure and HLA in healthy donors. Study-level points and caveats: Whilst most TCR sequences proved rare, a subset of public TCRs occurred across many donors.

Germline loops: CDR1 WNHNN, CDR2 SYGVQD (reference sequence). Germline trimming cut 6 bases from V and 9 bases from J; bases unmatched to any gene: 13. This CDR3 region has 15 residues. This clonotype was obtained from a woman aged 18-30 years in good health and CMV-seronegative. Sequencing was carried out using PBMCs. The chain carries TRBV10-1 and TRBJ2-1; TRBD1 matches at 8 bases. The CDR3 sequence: CASSSGFGTGGEQFF. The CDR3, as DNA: TGCGCCAGCAGCTCAGGTTTCGGGACAGGCGGTGAGCAGTTCTTC.